Presented here are 30 T cell receptor beta chains from one specimen sequenced in a study of T cell changes during pregnancy in multiple sclerosis (dated by TCRdb to between 2017 and 2020). The method was the immunoSEQ multiplex PCR assay. TCRdb took this table from immuneACCESS and kept in-frame rearrangements with V and J called. Such tables lack part of the clones; where checked against another copy, unresolved V genes explain under half of the gap, and the rest is unexplained. The sample contains 70,000 or so clones, over 90% of them found a single time. The ten largest make up about 0.27% of the sample. The source was CD4+ T cells from peripheral blood mononuclear cells, collected after pregnancy. These receptors all stem from a female donor with multiple sclerosis, enrolled in a pregnancy study.

This clone was found once. V usage is TRBV10-3 and J usage is TRBJ2-5; D might be TRBD2 (5 bases). V lost 10 bases and J 1 base, leaving 13 bases between the germline ends. CDR1 is ENHRY, CDR2 SYGVKD, per germline. This CDR3 spans 13 amino acids. CDR3 DNA sequence: TGTGCCACACGGGCGGGCCTCCAAGAGACCCAGTACTTC. Residues: CATRAGLQETQYF.

CDR3 DNA: TGTGCCAGCGTGGCCCCTGACTATGGCTACACCTTC. Amino acid sequence: CASVAPDYGYTF. J is TRBJ1-2 and V is TRBV2; D unclear. The CDR3 extends over 12 amino acids. Germline CDR1 and CDR2: SNHLY and FYNNEI. V was clipped by 8 bases and J by 3 bases, with 10 bases between them.

V and J are TRBV7-9 and TRBJ2-2, with 10 bases aligning to TRBD2. Germline CDR1 is SEHNR and CDR2 is FQNEAQ (reference sequence). This CDR3 comprises 16 residues. The V segment lost 6 bases and the J segment 4 bases; nucleotides outside the gene matches: 8. The CDR3 coding sequence is TGTGCCAGCAGGCCCGGGACTAGCGAGGGCACCGGGGAGCTGTTTTTT. Translated: CASRPGTSEGTGELFF.

This rearrangement joins TRBV18 to TRBJ2-3, with TRBD2 identical over 14 bases. The CDR3 totals 17 residues. The germline gives CDR1 KGHSH, CDR2 LQKENI. J lost 6 bases, V lost 1 base, and 6 bases had no gene match. The CDR3 is CASSPLGLAGVGDTQYF. The DNA for the CDR3 is TGTGCCAGCTCACCACTGGGACTAGCGGGAGTAGGGGATACGCAGTATTTT.

The gene calls are TRBV30 and TRBJ1-1, with TRBD1 matching over 8 bases. V trimming: 3 bases; J trimming: 1 base; junction bases outside the gene matches: 13. The CDR3 has 17 amino acids. Germline lookup yields CDR1 GTSNPN and CDR2 SVGIG (reference sequence). In nucleotides, the CDR3 is TGTGCCTGGAGCCCAGGGGGCCACAGGGTGGGGAACACTGAAGCTTTCTTT. This codes for CAWSPGGHRVGNTEAFF.

The chain carries TRBV25-1 and TRBJ1-2; 8 bases line up with TRBD1. The CDR3 totals 13 residues. V was clipped by 6 bases and J by 4 bases; unmatched bases: 4. Germline values: CDR1 MGHDK, CDR2 SYGVNS. The CDR3 loop is CASRSDRGYGYTF. CDR3 nucleotides: TGTGCCAGCAGAAGTGACAGGGGCTATGGCTACACCTTC.

V gene TRBV6-6 combines with J gene TRBJ2-7; unclear D gene. The CDR3 length is 14 residues. V lost 8 bases, J lost 1 base, and 15 bases lay in between. In germline, CDR1 is MNHNY, CDR2 SVGAGI (reference sequence). CDR3 in DNA: TGTGCCAGCCTAAAGACGGCAGGATCCTACGAGCAGTACTTC. This codes for CASLKTAGSYEQYF.

The chain combines TRBV6-5 with TRBJ2-3; TRBD1 matches at 8 bases. Trimming removed 7 bases from V and 4 bases from J; junction bases left unmatched: 4. Germline CDR1 MNHEY, CDR2 SVGAGI. The CDR3 loop spans 13 amino acids. This CDR3 is CASKRQGSDTQYF. CDR3 nucleotide sequence: TGTGCCAGCAAAAGACAGGGGTCAGATACGCAGTATTTT.

This chain connects TRBV4-1 to TRBJ1-4; D remains unclear. Germline CDR1 reads MGHRA; CDR2 reads YSYEKL. The V and J ends lost 0 bases and 10 bases respectively, with 15 bases between them. CDR3 length: 15 residues. CDR3 DNA: TGCGCCAGCAGCCAAGATCTTAGCGGGAGTGGAAAACTGTTTTTT. This codes for CASSQDLSGSGKLFF.

The chain carries TRBV7-3 and TRBJ2-3, with 10 nucleotides matching TRBD2. Germline V lookup: CDR1 SGHTA, CDR2 FQGTGA. CDR3 length: 15 residues. Losses at the gene ends were 2 bases for V and 4 bases for J; bases not matched to a gene: 3. CDR3 sequence reads: CASSLSSGSSDTQYF. The CDR3 DNA is TGTGCCAGCAGCTTATCTAGCGGGAGTTCAGATACGCAGTATTTT. Full variable domain (missing parts from reference TRBV7-3 and TRBJ2-3): GAGVSQTPSNKVTEKGKYVELRCDPISGHTALYWYRQSLGQGPEFLIYFQGTGAADDSGLPNDRFFAVRPEGSVSTLKIQRTERGDSAVYLCASSLSSGSSDTQYFGPGTRLTVL.

The rearrangement joins TRBV5-8 to TRBJ2-1; D may be TRBD2 (5 bases). The CDR3 is made up of 12 amino acids. The ends were cut back, 4 bases at V and 10 bases at J, with 12 bases in the middle. The germline V gene has CDR1 SGHTS and CDR2 YDEGEE. CDR3 region: CASSPPGVEQFF. The CDR3 region has the DNA TGTGCCAGCAGCCCCCCCGGGGTCGAGCAGTTCTTC.

The chain has TRBV9 and TRBJ2-7; D is perhaps TRBD2 (6 bases). Trimming cost V 0 bases and J 5 bases, with 15 bases left between them. The CDR3 loop spans 15 amino acids. The germline V gene has CDR1 SGDLS and CDR2 YYNGEE. In nucleotides, the CDR3 is TGTGCCAGCAGCGTAGGCGGGGCCGCCTGGGACGAGCAGTACTTC. This sequence encodes CASSVGGAAWDEQYF.

The gene calls are TRBV9 and TRBJ2-3, with 9 bases that match TRBD2. The CDR3 length is 15 residues. Unmatched junction bases numbered 8, after V lost 4 bases and J lost 5 bases. Germline loops: CDR1 SGDLS, CDR2 YYNGEE. DNA of the CDR3: TGTGCCAGCAGCTTTGGCGGGAGGGGTGAAGATACGCAGTATTTT. This encodes CASSFGGRGEDTQYF.

The rearrangement links TRBV28 to TRBJ2-1; no clear D gene. This CDR3 contains 11 residues. Germline assignment: CDR1 MDHEN and CDR2 SYDVKM. V was clipped by 9 bases and J by 7 bases, with 10 bases between them. CDR3 nucleotide sequence: TGTGCCAGTTTAGACTCAAATGAGCAGTTCTTC. Encoded protein: CASLDSNEQFF.

The chain uses TRBV19 and TRBJ2-1, with D possibly matching TRBD2 (6 bases). V was clipped by 3 bases and J by 7 bases, with 13 bases between them. Germline V gene sequence: CDR1 LNHDA, CDR2 SQIVND (reference sequence). This CDR3 region has 14 residues. The CDR3 loop reads CASSIRAAGNEQFF. For the CDR3, the DNA is TGTGCCAGTAGTATTAGGGCTGCGGGAAATGAGCAGTTCTTC.

V is TRBV19 and J is TRBJ1-2; D perhaps matches TRBD1 (5 bases). This CDR3 has 14 amino acids. V lost 1 base and J lost 6, with 12 bases in between. Germline CDR1 reads LNHDA; CDR2 reads SQIVND (reference sequence). Written as DNA, the CDR3 is TGTGCCAGTAGTATAGTCCAGGGTGCGGATGGCTACACCTTC. This codes for CASSIVQGADGYTF.

The chain has TRBV18 and TRBJ2-2; 13 bases are shared with TRBD2. Germline-derived CDR1 and CDR2 are KGHSH and LQKENI. V was clipped by 3 bases and J by 6 bases; unmatched bases: 4. This CDR3 is 16 amino acids long. The CDR3 protein is CASSPRTSGSPGELFF. The DNA of the CDR3 is TGTGCCAGCTCACCGAGGACTAGCGGGAGCCCCGGGGAGCTGTTTTTT.

This chain connects TRBV19 to TRBJ2-3; D uncertain. Trimming removed 5 bases from V and 4 bases from J, with 4 bases in between. Germline CDR1 LNHDA, CDR2 SQIVND (reference sequence). This CDR3 spans 11 amino acids. The CDR3 region is CASSYADTQYF. The CDR3 bases are TGTGCCAGTAGTTATGCAGATACGCAGTATTTT.

The genes are TRBV4-1 and TRBJ2-1; 13 bases map to TRBD2. The germline V gene encodes CDR1 MGHRA and CDR2 YSYEKL. The CDR3 is 18 residues long. V shed 4 bases and J 5 bases; nucleotides not matched to a gene: 11. The CDR3 reads CASSPTPGTSGIDNEQFF. CDR3 coding DNA: TGCGCCAGCAGCCCTACACCGGGGACTAGCGGGATAGACAATGAGCAGTTCTTC.

The CDR3 DNA reads as TGTGCCAGCAGCTTGGCACTGGGGGCAGGGCAGCCCCAGCATTTT. It encodes CASSLALGAGQPQHF. This sequence joins TRBV5-5 and TRBJ1-5, with a weak D call TRBD1 (6 bases). V was shortened by 0 bases and J by 7 bases, with 14 bases between the two germline ends. Germline CDR1 reads SGHKS; CDR2 reads YYEKEE (reference sequence). The CDR3 sequence is 15 residues long.

In this sample, this clone turned up once. This chain links TRBV19 with TRBJ1-5; TRBD1 is a possible D gene (5 bases). V was pared by 2 bases and J by 5 bases, with 10 bases between. The CDR3 extends over 14 amino acids. The germline V gene encodes CDR1 LNHDA and CDR2 SQIVND (reference sequence). Here the CDR3 reads CASSIRGGYQPQHF. The CDR3 DNA follows: TGTGCCAGTAGTATAAGGGGAGGGTATCAGCCCCAGCATTTT.

This clone was picked up a small number of times. J is TRBJ1-4 and V is TRBV29-1, with 9 bases that match TRBD1. The CDR3 has 14 residues. V shed 6 bases and J 5 bases; nucleotides not matched to a gene: 7. The germline CDR1 and CDR2 sequences are SQVTM and ANQGSEA. This CDR3 reads CSVSRTGANEKLFF. The CDR3 DNA follows: TGCAGCGTCTCCCGGACAGGGGCGAATGAAAAACTGTTTTTT.

The V gene is TRBV5-1, the J gene TRBJ2-7; possible D gene TRBD1, 5 bases. There are 17 residues in the CDR3. Trimming removed 3 bases at V and 0 bases at J, with 19 bases between. CDR1 is SGHRS, CDR2 YFSETQ, per germline. The CDR3 nucleotides read TGCGCCAGCAGCTCCCTCCAGGGCAGCTTACCCTCCTACGAGCAGTACTTC. Residues: CASSSLQGSLPSYEQYF.

V gene TRBV10-3 combines with J gene TRBJ1-3, with D perhaps TRBD1 (5 bases). The germline V gene encodes CDR1 ENHRY and CDR2 SYGVKD. V dropped 8 bases and J dropped 0 bases, with 8 bases sitting between them. The CDR3 totals 13 residues. The CDR3, as DNA: TGTGCCATCCGAGACAGCTCTGGAAACACCATATATTTT. Its translation: CAIRDSSGNTIYF.

The sample holds one count of this clone. The J gene is TRBJ1-2, the V gene TRBV14; 8 nucleotides align to TRBD1. Germline trimming cut 5 bases from V and 5 bases from J; bases unmatched to any gene: 7. Germline assignment: CDR1 SGHDN and CDR2 FVKESK. The CDR3 loop spans 14 amino acids. The CDR3 region has the DNA TGTGCCAGCAGCAAGGGCCAGGGGGCTTATGGCTACACCTTC. Protein: CASSKGQGAYGYTF.

J is TRBJ1-4 and V is TRBV30, with no clear D. V lost 1 base and J lost 7, with 16 bases in between. Germline V gene sequence: CDR1 GTSNPN, CDR2 SVGIG (reference sequence). There are 15 residues in the CDR3. The CDR3 DNA follows: TGTGCCTGGAGTGAGCCGAGCGGGCCAGGTGAAAAACTGTTTTTT. Its protein product is CAWSEPSGPGEKLFF.

V gene TRBV10-2 combines with J gene TRBJ1-1; 7 bases are shared with TRBD1. The CDR3 totals 14 residues. With V trimmed by 5 bases and J by 5 bases, 8 bases remained unmatched. Germline assignment: CDR1 WSHSY and CDR2 SAAADI. The CDR3 sequence: CASSQDRSGTEAFF. In nucleotides, the CDR3 is TGCGCCAGCAGTCAGGACAGGTCGGGAACTGAAGCTTTCTTT.

This chain connects TRBV7-8 to TRBJ2-5; possible D gene TRBD2, 5 bases. V was cut by 5 bases and J by 5 bases, with 18 bases left in between. The germline V gene has CDR1 SGHVS and CDR2 FQNEAQ. The CDR3 is made up of 15 amino acids. The CDR3 loop reads CASSRARRFGETQYF. As DNA, the CDR3 is TGTGCCAGCAGCCGAGCCAGGAGGTTCGGGGAGACCCAGTACTTC.

The chain carries TRBV5-1 and TRBJ1-3, with 8 bases matching TRBD1. Unmatched junction bases numbered 4, after V lost 5 bases and J lost 0 bases. This CDR3 comprises 15 residues. From germline, CDR1 is SGHRS and CDR2 YFSETQ. DNA for the CDR3: TGCGCCAGCAGAGGACAGGGCCCCTCTGGAAACACCATATATTTT. Protein: CASRGQGPSGNTIYF.

CDR3 protein: CASSYGTAGDTIYF. In DNA, the CDR3 is TGTGCCAGCAGTTACGGGACAGCTGGCGACACCATATATTTT. This chain joins TRBV6-5 and TRBJ1-3, with 7 bases that match TRBD1. J lost 8 bases, V lost 2 bases, and 6 bases had no gene match. The CDR3 runs to 14 residues. Germline CDR1 reads MNHEY; CDR2 reads SVGAGI.